These 10 T cell receptor beta chains originate from one sample sequenced in a study of read filtering for tumor transcriptome and immune sequencing. From about 0.4 ug of RNA, a library with molecular barcoded alpha/delta and beta/gamma adaptors was made. TCRdb re-called the reads through MiXCR, storing one row per CDR3 protein. The table has about 54,000 distinct CDR3 sequences, over 9% seen once; the top ten hold more than 15%. Sequencing input: a population of CD138-negative cells sorted from bone marrow. The receptors were gathered from a donor aged 40 or older with multiple myeloma.

This clonotype has ten or more counts. The gene calls are TRBV7-9 and TRBJ2-1, with TRBD2 identical over 11 bases. V trimming: 5 bases; J trimming: 5 bases; junction bases outside the gene matches: 8. Germline CDR1 and CDR2: SEHNR and FQNEAQ (reference sequence). This CDR3 is 16 amino acids long. The CDR3 loop reads CASSPPLAGGNNEQFF. In DNA form, the CDR3 reads TGTGCCAGCAGCCCCCCCCTAGCGGGGGGAAACAATGAGCAGTTCTTC.

This clonotype was observed many times. The chain recombines TRBV14 with TRBJ1-1, with D possibly being TRBD1 (5 bases). CDR1 and CDR2 (germline): SGHDN, FVKESK. V was trimmed by 7 bases and J by 4 bases, leaving 25 bases between them. This CDR3 comprises 17 residues. CDR3 in DNA: TGTGCCAGCACCCCCCTGTCGGCAGCGGGGGGGAGCACTGAAGCTTTCTTT. It encodes CASTPLSAAGGSTEAFF. The variable domain in full, completed from reference TRBV14 and TRBJ1-1, reads EAGVTQFPSHSVIEKGQTVTLRCDPISGHDNLYWYRRVMGKEIKFLLHFVKESKQDESGMPNNRFLAERTGGTYSTLKVQPAELEDSGVYFCASTPLSAAGGSTEAFFGQGTRLTVV.

This clonotype was recorded many times. The gene calls are TRBV7-9 and TRBJ1-5; no clear D gene. The germline V and J ends were trimmed by 5 bases and 0 bases, with 5 bases remaining between them. The germline gives CDR1 SEHNR, CDR2 FQNEAQ (reference sequence). This CDR3 is 13 amino acids long. Here the CDR3 DNA reads TGTGCCAGCAGCCAGGATAGCAATCAGCCCCAGCATTTT. It yields the protein CASSQDSNQPQHF.

The table lists this clonotype with many counts. The chain links TRBV6-5 to TRBJ2-2; D remains ambiguous. The CDR3 covers 14 residues. The germline gives CDR1 MNHEY, CDR2 SVGAGI. The ends were cut back, 6 bases at V and 0 bases at J, with 8 bases in the middle. The CDR3 loop reads CASRRPPNTGELFF. Here the CDR3 DNA reads TGTGCCAGCAGGCGCCCACCGAACACCGGGGAGCTGTTTTTT.

This clonotype has ten or more counts. The J gene is TRBJ1-1, the V gene TRBV20-1, with 9 bases aligning to TRBD1. CDR3 length equals 13 residues. Trimming cost V 4 bases and J 3 bases; bases outside gene matches: 3. In germline, CDR1 is DFQATT, CDR2 SNEGSKA (reference sequence). CDR3 DNA sequence: TGCAGTGCTAACAGGGGGCAGGACACTGAAGCTTTCTTT. Translating gives CSANRGQDTEAFF.

This clonotype was recorded at least ten times. The rearrangement joins TRBV24-1 to TRBJ1-1; D not resolved. The germline V gene has CDR1 KGHDR and CDR2 SFDVKD. The length of the CDR3 is 12 residues. V shed 4 bases and J shed 5 bases, with 7 bases lying between them. This CDR3 reads CATSDTGTEAFF. The CDR3 DNA reads as TGTGCCACCAGTGACACCGGGACTGAAGCTTTCTTT.

This clonotype was seen ten or more times. V usage is TRBV10-2 and J usage is TRBJ1-1, with D possibly TRBD1 on 5 matching bases. The V gene's germline CDR1 is WSHSY and CDR2 SAAADI. Trimming removed 1 base from V and 4 bases from J, with 10 bases in between. The CDR3 runs 14 residues. The CDR3 sequence: CASSEFTGGTEAFF. CDR3 nucleotide sequence: TGCGCCAGCAGTGAGTTCACCGGGGGCACTGAAGCTTTCTTT.

This clonotype was observed at least ten times. This chain joins TRBV7-8 and TRBJ2-5, with D unresolved. CDR1 and CDR2 from the germline V gene are SGHVS and FQNEAQ. Trimming removed 5 bases at V and 5 bases at J, with 15 bases between. The CDR3 spans 14 residues. The CDR3 loop is CASSHLSVGETQYF. The DNA of the CDR3 is TGTGCCAGCAGCCACCTGTCGGTGGGTGAGACCCAGTACTTC.

As for this clonotype: Given a much more abundant clone one base away, this may be a read error. This sequence joins TRBV20-1 and TRBJ2-4; no clear D gene. Germline CDR1 reads DFQATT; CDR2 reads SNEGSKA (reference sequence). CDR3 length equals 14 residues. Trimming stripped 4 bases from V and 3 bases from J, with 13 bases between. The CDR3 loop reads CSANWPILKNIQYF. In DNA, the CDR3 is TGCAGTGCTAACTGGCCCATCCTCAAAAACATTCAGTACTTC.

This clonotype has a count of ten or more. The rearrangement links TRBV7-2 to TRBJ1-3; D remains ambiguous. This CDR3 comprises 18 residues. Germline lookup yields CDR1 SGHTA and CDR2 FQGNSA. Trimming left V 1 base short and J 0 bases short, with 16 bases between. The CDR3 region is CASSLVPKVAPSGNTIYF. As DNA, the CDR3 is TGTGCCAGCAGCTTAGTTCCTAAAGTGGCCCCCTCTGGAAACACCATATATTTT.